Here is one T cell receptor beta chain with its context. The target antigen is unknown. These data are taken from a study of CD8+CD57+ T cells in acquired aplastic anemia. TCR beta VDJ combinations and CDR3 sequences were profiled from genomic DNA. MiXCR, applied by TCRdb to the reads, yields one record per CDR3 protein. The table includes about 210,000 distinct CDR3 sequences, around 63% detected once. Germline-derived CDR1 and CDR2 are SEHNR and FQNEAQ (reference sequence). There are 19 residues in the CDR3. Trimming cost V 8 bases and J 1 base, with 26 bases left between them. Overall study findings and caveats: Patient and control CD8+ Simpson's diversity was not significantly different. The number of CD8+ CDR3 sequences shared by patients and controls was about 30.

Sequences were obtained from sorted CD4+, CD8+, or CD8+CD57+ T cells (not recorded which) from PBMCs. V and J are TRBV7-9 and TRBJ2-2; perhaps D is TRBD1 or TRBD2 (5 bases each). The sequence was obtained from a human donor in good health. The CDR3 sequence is CASHGPGPQQQRNTGELFF. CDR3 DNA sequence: TGTGCCAGCCACGGTCCGGGACCCCAACAACAACGGAACACCGGGGAGCTGTTTTTT.